The clone carrying this TCR beta chain was observed a handful of times. Germline CDR1 reads SGHVS; CDR2 reads FQNEAQ. The CDR3 runs to 19 residues. V dropped 5 bases and J dropped 0 bases, with 22 bases sitting between them. The PCR contained 60 Vbeta and 13 Jbeta primers. Libraries were prepared by immunoSEQ multiplex PCR; TCRdb keeps only in-frame clonotypes and omits some of them. The table shows some 150,000 clones, with about 76% occurring only once. This entry comes from a study of cytomegalovirus exposure and HLA in healthy donors. The J gene is TRBJ1-4, the V gene TRBV7-8; maybe TRBD1 (5 bases). The TCR comes from a man aged 30-40 years in good health and CMV-seropositive. The specimen was PBMCs. For the CDR3, the DNA is TGTGCCAGCAGCACACTCGGACCTCGGGGGTCTGCAACTAATGAAAAACTGTTTTTT. Protein sequence: CASSTLGPRGSATNEKLFF.